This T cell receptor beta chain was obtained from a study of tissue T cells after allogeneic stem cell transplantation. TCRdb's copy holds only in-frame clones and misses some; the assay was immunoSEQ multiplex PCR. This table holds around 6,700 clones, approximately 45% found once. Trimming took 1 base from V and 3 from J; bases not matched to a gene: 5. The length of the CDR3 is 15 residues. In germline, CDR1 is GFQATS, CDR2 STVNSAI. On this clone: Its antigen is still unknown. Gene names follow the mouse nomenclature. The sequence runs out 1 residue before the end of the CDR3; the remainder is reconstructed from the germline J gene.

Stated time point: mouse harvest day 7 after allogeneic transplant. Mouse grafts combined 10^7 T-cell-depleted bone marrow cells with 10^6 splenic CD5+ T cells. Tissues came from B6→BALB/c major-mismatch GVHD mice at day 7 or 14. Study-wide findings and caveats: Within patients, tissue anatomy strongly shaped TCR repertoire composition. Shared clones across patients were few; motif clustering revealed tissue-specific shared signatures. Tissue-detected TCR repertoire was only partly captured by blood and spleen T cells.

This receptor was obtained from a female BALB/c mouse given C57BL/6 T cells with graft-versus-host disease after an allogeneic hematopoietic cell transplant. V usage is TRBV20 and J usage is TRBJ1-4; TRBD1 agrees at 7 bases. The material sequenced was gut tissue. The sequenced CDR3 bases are TGTGGTGCTAGGGGCGCGGGACAGCCCAACGAAAGATTATTT. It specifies CGARGAGQPNERLF. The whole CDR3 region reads CGARGAGQPNERLFF.